This T cell receptor (beta chain) was obtained from a study of STAT3 mutations in large granular lymphocyte leukemia. This clone was detected once. As yet, its antigen is unknown. Germline-derived CDR1 and CDR2 are SGHRS and YFSETQ. The CDR3 runs 13 residues. Trimming removed 5 bases at V and 7 bases at J, with 13 bases between. Only in-frame clones appear in the TCRdb table, and some are missing; sequencing was by immunoSEQ multiplex PCR. The sample lists about 40,000 clones; approximately 91% were seen once. Study-level points and caveats: All newly emerging clones after therapy were STAT3 wild type. In several patients, dominant TCR clone burden exceeded STAT3 mutant burden. Every T-LGLL patient had at least one immunodominant TCRbeta clonotype.

The specimen was PBMCs. This chain connects TRBV5-1 to TRBJ2-1; D unclear. The receptor was derived from a human donor with T large granular lymphocyte leukemia. Some clones in this sample may be carry-over from other donors' samples. The CDR3 reads CASRTDFGNEQFF. DNA for the CDR3: TGCGCCAGCAGGACGGATTTCGGGAATGAGCAGTTCTTC.